Listed below are T cell receptor beta chains from one sample, sequenced in a study of blood T cell repertoires in COVID-19. The data were produced by immunoSEQ multiplex PCR, yet TCRdb's version contains in-frame clones alone and is incomplete. The sample lists about 110,000 clones, approximately 70% occurring once. Specimen: peripheral blood. These receptor sequences come from a man of 80 years or more with acute or convalescent COVID-19. CDR3s include the opening cysteine and the closing phenylalanine or tryptophan. The D gene is left open where the match is weak.

j_call v_call d_call cdr3_nt cdr3_aa
TRBJ2-3 TRBV5-1 . TGCGCCAGCAGCTTGGAGGGAGACGCCTCAGATACGCAGTATTTT CASSLEGDASDTQYF
TRBJ1-2 TRBV29-1 . TGCAGCGTTGGGGACTCTAACTATGGCTACACCTTC CSVGDSNYGYTF
TRBJ1-6 TRBV28 TRBD1 TGTGCCAGCTCGTCGCCGGGACAGGGTGCTTATTCTCGTTCACCCCTCCACTTT CASSSPGQGAYSRSPLHF
TRBJ2-7 TRBV6-5 . TGTGCCAGCGCATTCGGACACAACAACTACGAGCAGTACTTC CASAFGHNNYEQYF
TRBJ2-3 TRBV28 TRBD2 TGTGCCAGCAGTTTATTTTGGGCGGGAGGCACAGATACGCAGTATTTT CASSLFWAGGTDTQYF
TRBJ1-4 TRBV27 . TGTGCCAGCCGGGGGGTTGAAAAACTGTTTTTT CASRGVEKLFF
TRBJ2-3 TRBV9 . TGTGCCAGCAGCGTAGCAGGGGATAACACAGATACGCAGTATTTT CASSVAGDNTDTQYF
TRBJ2-3 TRBV10-3 . TGTGCCATCTGCGTAGATAGCACAGATACGCAGTATTTT CAICVDSTDTQYF
TRBJ2-1 TRBV7-8 . TGTGCCAGCAGCCCCCAGGGGGAGCAGTTCTTC CASSPQGEQFF
TRBJ1-2 TRBV30 . TGTGCCTGGAGCGACAGCTCTTATGGCTACACCTTC CAWSDSSYGYTF
TRBJ2-1 TRBV6-5 TRBD2 TGTGCCAGCAGTTACTCGAGCGGGAGCTCCTACAATGAGCAGTTCTTC CASSYSSGSSYNEQFF
TRBJ2-5 TRBV5-1 . TGCGCCAGCAGCTTGGCCGCGGTGCTAAACCAAGAGACCCAGTACTTC CASSLAAVLNQETQYF
TRBJ2-5 TRBV2 . TGTGCCAGCAGTGAAAGTGTGGGGGCGGCCCAGTACTTC CASSESVGAAQYF
TRBJ2-2 TRBV10-3 TRBD2 TGTGCCATTAGACTAGCGGGAGCCGGGGAGCTGTTTTTT CAIRLAGAGELFF
TRBJ2-7 TRBV28 . TGTGCCAGCCTCGGGGGTCTACGGACCTACGAGCAGTACTTC CASLGGLRTYEQYF